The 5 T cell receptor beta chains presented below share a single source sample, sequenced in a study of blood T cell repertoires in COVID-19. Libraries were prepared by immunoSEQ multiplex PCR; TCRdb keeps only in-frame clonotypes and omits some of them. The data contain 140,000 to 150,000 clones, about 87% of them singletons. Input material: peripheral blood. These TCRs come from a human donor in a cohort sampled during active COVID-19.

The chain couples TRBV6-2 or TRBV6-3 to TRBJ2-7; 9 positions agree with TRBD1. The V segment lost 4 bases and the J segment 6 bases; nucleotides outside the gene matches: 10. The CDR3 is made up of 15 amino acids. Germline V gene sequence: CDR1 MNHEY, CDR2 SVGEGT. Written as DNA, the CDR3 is TGTGCCAGCAGTTCTAGGTACAGGGGGCGGGCCGAGCAGTACTTC. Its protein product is CASSSRYRGRAEQYF.

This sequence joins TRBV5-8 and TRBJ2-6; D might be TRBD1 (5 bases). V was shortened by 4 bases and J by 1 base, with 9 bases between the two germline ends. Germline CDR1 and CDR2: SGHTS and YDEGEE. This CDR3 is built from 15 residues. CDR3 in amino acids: CASSKTVSGANVLTF. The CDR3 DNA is TGTGCCAGCAGCAAGACAGTATCTGGGGCCAACGTCCTGACTTTC.

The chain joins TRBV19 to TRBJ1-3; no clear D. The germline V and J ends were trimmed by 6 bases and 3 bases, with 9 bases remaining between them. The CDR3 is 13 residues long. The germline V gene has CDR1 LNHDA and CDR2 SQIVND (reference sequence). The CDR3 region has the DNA TGTGCCAGTAGCACCAATAGTGGAAACACCATATATTTT. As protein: CASSTNSGNTIYF.

The CDR3 loop is CASSLQGSEAFF. In DNA, the CDR3 is TGCGCCAGCAGCTTACAGGGATCTGAAGCTTTCTTT. This chain joins TRBV5-1 and TRBJ1-1, with TRBD1 as a possible D gene (6 bases). The V and J ends lost 2 bases and 6 bases respectively, with 8 bases between them. CDR1 SGHRS and CDR2 YFSETQ come from the germline V gene. The CDR3 runs 12 residues.

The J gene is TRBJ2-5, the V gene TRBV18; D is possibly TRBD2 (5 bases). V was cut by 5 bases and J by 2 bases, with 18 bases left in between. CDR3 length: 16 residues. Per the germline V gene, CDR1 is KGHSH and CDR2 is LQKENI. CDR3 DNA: TGTGCCAGCTCAATCCTGAACAGTCGGGGACAAGAGACCCAGTACTTC. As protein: CASSILNSRGQETQYF.